What follows are 14 T cell receptor beta chains derived from one specimen sequenced in a study of T-cell reconstitution after alpha-beta-depleted transplantation in children. Using unique molecular identifiers, the investigators prepared the TCRbeta library. TCRdb reanalysed the PCR reads using MiXCR and keeps one entry per CDR3 protein. This table holds fewer than 120,000 distinct CDR3 sequences, approximately 10% found once. Sample: PBMCs from the stem cell graft donor, taken from the stem cell graft. All receptors derive from a human donor who donated a stem cell graft to a child with acute lymphoblastic leukemia.

This clonotype was observed many times. This rearrangement joins TRBV7-9 to TRBJ2-5, with TRBD1 identical over 7 bases. Germline CDR1 SEHNR, CDR2 FQNEAQ (reference sequence). CDR3 length: 13 amino acids. The J segment lost 3 bases and the V segment lost 6 bases, leaving 4 bases of the junction unmatched. CDR3 nucleotides: TGTGCCAGCAGGAGGGACAGTAAAGAGACCCAGTACTTC. Protein sequence: CASRRDSKETQYF.

This chain joins TRBV12-3 or TRBV12-4 and TRBJ1-1, with 7 bases that match TRBD1. V gave up 5 bases and J gave up 3 bases; unmatched junction bases: 12. CDR3 length: 16 amino acids. The CDR3 DNA is TGTGCCAGCAGTAAACAAGAGACAGGGTTGGACACTGAAGCTTTCTTT. Amino acids: CASSKQETGLDTEAFF.

This clonotype was seen repeatedly, ten times or more. The chain links TRBV9 to TRBJ1-6; 7 bases match TRBD1. From germline, CDR1 is SGDLS and CDR2 YYNGEE. Germline trimming cut 0 bases from V and 11 bases from J; bases unmatched to any gene: 11. The CDR3 loop spans 16 amino acids. The CDR3 spells CASSVEGRQGEAPLHF. The CDR3 DNA is TGTGCCAGCAGCGTAGAAGGGCGGCAGGGGGAGGCACCCCTCCACTTT.

This clonotype appeared many times. The V and J genes are TRBV3-1 and TRBJ2-2; D gene uncertain. CDR1 is LGHDT, CDR2 YNNKEL, per germline (reference sequence). The CDR3 sequence is 14 residues long. The V end lost 1 base, the J end lost 4 bases, and 7 bases lay between the germline ends. The CDR3 loop reads CASSQVVSTGELFF. The CDR3 nucleotides are TGTGCCAGCAGCCAAGTTGTTAGCACCGGGGAGCTGTTTTTT.

This clonotype was recorded at least ten times. The gene calls are TRBV6-1 and TRBJ2-2; D not certain. V dropped 2 bases and J dropped 3 bases, with 7 bases sitting between them. The CDR3 consists of 14 residues. Germline values: CDR1 MNHNS, CDR2 SASEGT. The CDR3 sequence is CASSENRDTGELFF. The CDR3 DNA follows: TGTGCCAGCAGTGAAAATAGGGACACCGGGGAGCTGTTTTTT.

This clonotype has at least ten counts. The chain carries TRBV6-5 and TRBJ2-1; TRBD1 is a possible D gene (5 bases). Germline loops: CDR1 MNHEY, CDR2 SVGAGI. V was clipped by 2 bases and J by 4 bases, with 12 bases between them. This CDR3 is 15 amino acids long. The CDR3 protein is CASSYQGAMYNEQFF. In nucleotides, the CDR3 is TGTGCCAGCAGTTACCAAGGGGCAATGTACAATGAGCAGTTCTTC.

In this sample, this clonotype turned up many times. The chain has TRBV29-1 and TRBJ2-1; TRBD2 aligns across 7 bases. This CDR3 comprises 11 residues. Germline loops: CDR1 SQVTM, CDR2 ANQGSEA. The J segment lost 16 bases and the V segment lost 2 bases, leaving 8 bases of the junction unmatched. The chain's CDR3 is CSVEWDYERFF. The CDR3 DNA follows: TGCAGCGTTGAATGGGACTATGAGCGTTTCTTC.

This clonotype occurred many times. The rearrangement joins TRBV5-8 to TRBJ2-3; 7 bases fit TRBD1. The J segment lost 3 bases and the V segment lost 2 bases, leaving 6 bases of the junction unmatched. This CDR3 spans 15 amino acids. Per the germline V gene, CDR1 is SGHTS and CDR2 is YDEGEE. The CDR3 DNA follows: TGTGCCAGCAGCTTAGGGACAGCAGAGACAGATACGCAGTATTTT. Encoded protein: CASSLGTAETDTQYF.

This clonotype appeared many times. V is TRBV5-1 and J is TRBJ2-7, with a tentative D call TRBD1 (5 bases). The CDR3 spans 12 residues. V lost 6 bases and J lost 4, with 11 bases in between. CDR1 and CDR2 (germline): SGHRS, YFSETQ. CDR3 sequence reads: CASTGRLYEQYF. CDR3 DNA: TGCGCCAGCACAGGGCGGCTATACGAGCAGTACTTC. Full variable domain (rest looked up from reference TRBV5-1 and TRBJ2-7): KAGVTQTPRYLIKTRGQQVTLSCSPISGHRSVSWYQQTPGQGLQFLFEYFSETQRNKGNFPGRFSGRQFSNSRSEMNVSTLELGDSALYLCASTGRLYEQYFGPGTRLTVT.

About this clonotype: Just one base apart from a much larger clone, this may be a read error. The J gene is TRBJ2-5, the V gene TRBV5-1; 7 bases line up with TRBD2. Germline CDR1 and CDR2: SGHRS and YFSETQ. This CDR3 region has 14 residues. CDR3 loop: CATSSQGPGGTQYF. In DNA form, the CDR3 reads TGCGCCACCAGCTCCCAGGGCCCGGGGGGGACCCAGTACTTC.

This clonotype was recorded many times. This chain connects TRBV29-1 to TRBJ2-2, with unresolved D. V shed 7 bases and J shed 6 bases, with 15 bases lying between them. The CDR3 totals 13 residues. The germline CDR1 and CDR2 sequences are SQVTM and ANQGSEA. The DNA for the CDR3 is TGCAGCGCCGGAGACAAAGGCGCCGGGGAGCTGTTTTTT. Encoded protein: CSAGDKGAGELFF.

This clonotype was counted at least ten times. The rearrangement uses TRBV12-3 or TRBV12-4 and TRBJ1-1, with 7 bases that match TRBD1. Trimming cost V 3 bases and J 10 bases; bases outside gene matches: 11. CDR3 length equals 14 residues. Here the CDR3 DNA reads TGTGCCAGCAGTTTGGGGGACAGCGGGTCCGGAGCTTTCTTT. It is translated as CASSLGDSGSGAFF.

This clonotype was detected many times. Germline is not matched at one junction end, which may reflect a read error. The CDR3 loop reads CASRGGATETQYF. The CDR3 nucleotides read TGTGCTAGCAGGGGGGGGGCGACGGAGACCCAGTACTTC. The J gene is TRBJ2-5, the V gene TRBV7-7; D may correspond to TRBD1 or TRBD2 (7 bases each). CDR3 size: 13 residues. Germline V gives CDR1 SSHAT, CDR2 FNYEAQ (reference sequence). Full variable domain (outside the CDR3, taken from reference TRBV7-7 and TRBJ2-5): GAGVSQSPRYKVTKRGQDVTLRCDPISSHATLYWYQQALGQGPEFLTYFNYEAQPDKSGLPSDRFSAERPEGSISTLTIQRTEQRDSAMYRCASRGGATETQYFGPGTRLLVL.

This clonotype occurred many times. This sequence joins TRBV27 and TRBJ2-3, with D unclear. The CDR3 spans 19 residues. The germline V gene has CDR1 MNHEY and CDR2 SMNVEV (reference sequence). V was pared by 3 bases and J by 0 bases, with 22 bases between. DNA of the CDR3: TGTGCCAGCAGTTTTGTGCTGCCCGCATTCAGAGATAGCACAGATACGCAGTATTTT. Encoded protein: CASSFVLPAFRDSTDTQYF.